The 8 T cell receptor beta chains in this list originate from one sample, sequenced in a study of T cell clones after liver transplantation (dated by TCRdb to about 2019). Library prep was done by the immunoSEQ multiplex PCR assay. TCRdb re-hosts the immuneACCESS table, in-frame sequences only. Its copies lack some clones; in the studies checked, an unresolved V gene accounts for under half of them, and the cause for the rest is not known. The sample profile shows hundreds of clones; roughly 40% of them were found once. 51% of the sample is held by the ten biggest clonotypes. No antigen has been assigned to these receptors. Alloreactive TCRbeta sequences were defined by sequencing of proliferating CFSE-low cells from the MLR. Specimen: CD8+ T cells from cultured PBMCs. These receptors were collected from a human patient who received a liver transplant. Donor T cells from the graft may be present among the T cells after a transplant.

About this clone: A much larger clonotype is one base distant, so this may be a read error. The chain recombines TRBV5-4 with TRBJ2-6; 10 bases match TRBD1. The CDR3 has 19 residues. Germline V gene sequence: CDR1 SGHNT, CDR2 YYREEE (reference sequence). The CDR3 DNA sequence: TGTGCCAGCAGCAGGGACAGGGGCGAAATAGCACCCGGGGTCAACGTCCTGACTTTC. As protein: CASSRDRGEIAPGVNVLTF.

In its sample, this clone ranks as medium-sized (0.01 to 0.1%). This chain links TRBV10-3 with TRBJ1-1, with 9 bases lining up with TRBD1. V lost 1 base, J lost 5 bases, and 2 bases stayed unmatched. Germline-derived CDR1 and CDR2 are ENHRY and SYGVKD. This CDR3 has 14 residues. The CDR3 reads CAISELTGGTEAFF. The CDR3 coding sequence is TGTGCCATCAGTGAGTTGACAGGGGGAACTGAAGCTTTCTTT.

For this clone: A far larger clone is one nucleotide away, so this likely arose from a read error. V gene TRBV5-1 combines with J gene TRBJ2-7; TRBD2 matches at 9 bases. The CDR3 loop spans 16 amino acids. The V gene end was trimmed by 0 bases and the J gene end by 5 bases; junction bases not matched to a gene: 9. Germline V gene data show CDR1 as SGHRS and CDR2 as YFSETQ. Written as DNA, the CDR3 is TGCGCCAGCAGCTTGGAGAAGGCGGGAGGGGGCGACGAGCAGTACTTC. This gives the protein CASSLEKAGGGDEQYF.

The chain uses TRBV13 and TRBJ2-7, with D maybe TRBD1 (6 bases). Germline values: CDR1 PRHDT, CDR2 FYEKMQ (reference sequence). V lost 3 bases to trimming and J lost 2 bases, with 11 bases between them. The CDR3 spans 14 residues. The CDR3 region is CASSLGRGTYEQYF. The DNA for the CDR3 is TGTGCCAGCAGCTTGGGCAGGGGAACCTACGAGCAGTACTTC.

This clone was seen a handful of times. This rearrangement joins TRBV7-3 to TRBJ1-5; 8 bases fit TRBD1. This CDR3 is built from 16 residues. The junction had 10 bases not matched to a gene; V was cut back by 4 bases and J by 5 bases. Germline V gene data show CDR1 as SGHTA and CDR2 as FQGTGA. The CDR3 DNA reads TGTGCCAGCAGCTCGGACGGGACAGGCTGCTATCAGCCCCAGCATTTT. It encodes CASSSDGTGCYQPQHF.

This clone was found a few times. V and J are TRBV5-4 and TRBJ1-1; D is unclear. Trimming shortened V by 0 bases and J by 4 bases, and 1 base separated the two germline ends. This CDR3 spans 11 amino acids. CDR1 and CDR2 from the germline V gene are SGHNT and YYREEE (reference sequence). The CDR3 coding sequence is TGTGCCAGCAGCTTGGGCACTGAAGCTTTCTTT. Its translation: CASSLGTEAFF.

This clone was picked up a small number of times. This chain links TRBV2 with TRBJ2-5, with 15 bases fitting TRBD2. The CDR3 runs to 16 residues. V lost 2 bases to trimming and J lost 5 bases; unmatched junction nucleotides: 3. Per the germline V gene, CDR1 is SNHLY and CDR2 is FYNNEI. Here the CDR3 reads CASSEQGLAGGETQYF. CDR3 nucleotide sequence: TGTGCCAGCAGTGAACAAGGACTAGCGGGAGGGGAGACCCAGTACTTC.

This clone ranks as medium-sized. This chain uses TRBV28 with TRBJ2-1, with 10 nucleotides matching TRBD2. Germline V lookup: CDR1 MDHEN, CDR2 SYDVKM. J was trimmed by 0 bases and V by 4 bases; bases with no gene match: 3. The CDR3 is 16 amino acids. The CDR3, as DNA: TGTGCCAGCAGTTGGGCTAGCGGGAGCTCCTACAATGAGCAGTTCTTC. Its translation is CASSWASGSSYNEQFF.